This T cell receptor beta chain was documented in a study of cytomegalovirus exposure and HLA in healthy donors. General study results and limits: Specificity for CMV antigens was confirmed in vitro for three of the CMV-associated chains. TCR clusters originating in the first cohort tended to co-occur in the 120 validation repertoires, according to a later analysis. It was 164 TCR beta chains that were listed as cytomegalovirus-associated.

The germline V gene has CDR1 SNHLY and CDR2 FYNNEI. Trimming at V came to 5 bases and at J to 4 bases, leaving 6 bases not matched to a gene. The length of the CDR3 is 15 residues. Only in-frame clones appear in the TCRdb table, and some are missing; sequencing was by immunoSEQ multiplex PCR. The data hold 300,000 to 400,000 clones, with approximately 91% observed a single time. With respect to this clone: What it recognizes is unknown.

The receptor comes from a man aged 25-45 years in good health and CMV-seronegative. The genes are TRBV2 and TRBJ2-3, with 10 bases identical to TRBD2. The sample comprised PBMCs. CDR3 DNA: TGTGCCAGCAGTCGTAGACTAGCGGGCCCAGATACGCAGTATTTT. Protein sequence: CASSRRLAGPDTQYF.